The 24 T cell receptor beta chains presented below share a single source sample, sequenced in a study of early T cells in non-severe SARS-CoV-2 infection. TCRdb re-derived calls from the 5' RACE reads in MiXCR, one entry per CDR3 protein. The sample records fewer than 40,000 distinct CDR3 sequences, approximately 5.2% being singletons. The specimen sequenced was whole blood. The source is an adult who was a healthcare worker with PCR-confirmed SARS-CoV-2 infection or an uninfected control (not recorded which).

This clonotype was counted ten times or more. The CDR3 region has the DNA TGTGCCAGCAGCACCGTGAACGGGGGGCCCTCGGATGAGCAGTTCTTC. As protein: CASSTVNGGPSDEQFF. The chain employs TRBV11-2 and TRBJ2-1, with D tentatively TRBD2 (7 bases). The germline gives CDR1 SGHAT, CDR2 FQNNGV. With 5 bases removed from V and 8 bases from J, the gap between germline ends came to 22 bases. The CDR3 length is 16 residues.

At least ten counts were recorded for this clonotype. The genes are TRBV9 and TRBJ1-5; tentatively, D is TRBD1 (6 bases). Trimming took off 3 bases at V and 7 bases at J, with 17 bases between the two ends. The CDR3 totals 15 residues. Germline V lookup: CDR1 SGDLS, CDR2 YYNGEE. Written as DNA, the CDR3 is TGTGCCAGCAGCGCAGGGGCGGGAGGCGGACAGCCCCAGCATTTT. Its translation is CASSAGAGGGQPQHF. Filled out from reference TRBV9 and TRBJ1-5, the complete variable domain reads DSGVTQTPKHLITATGQRVTLRCSPRSGDLSVYWYQQSLDQGLQFLIQYYNGEERAKGNILERFSAQQFPDLHSELNLSSLELGDSALYFCASSAGAGGGQPQHFGDGTRLSIL.

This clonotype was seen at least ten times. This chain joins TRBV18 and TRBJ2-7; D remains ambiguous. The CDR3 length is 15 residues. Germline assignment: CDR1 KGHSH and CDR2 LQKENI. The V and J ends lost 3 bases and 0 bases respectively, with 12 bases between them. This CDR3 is CASSPRDFFSYEQYF. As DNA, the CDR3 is TGTGCCAGCTCACCCAGAGACTTCTTCTCCTACGAGCAGTACTTC. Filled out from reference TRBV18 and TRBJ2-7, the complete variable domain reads NAGVMQNPRHLVRRRGQEARLRCSPMKGHSHVYWYRQLPEEGLKFMVYLQKENIIDESGMPKERFSAEFPKEGPSILRIQQVVRGDSAAYFCASSPRDFFSYEQYFGPGTRLTVT.

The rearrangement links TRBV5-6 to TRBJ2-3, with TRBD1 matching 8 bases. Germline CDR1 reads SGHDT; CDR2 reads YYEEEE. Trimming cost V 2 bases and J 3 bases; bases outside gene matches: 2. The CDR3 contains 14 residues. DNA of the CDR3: TGTGCCAGCAGCTTATGGACAGGGACAGATACGCAGTATTTT. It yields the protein CASSLWTGTDTQYF.

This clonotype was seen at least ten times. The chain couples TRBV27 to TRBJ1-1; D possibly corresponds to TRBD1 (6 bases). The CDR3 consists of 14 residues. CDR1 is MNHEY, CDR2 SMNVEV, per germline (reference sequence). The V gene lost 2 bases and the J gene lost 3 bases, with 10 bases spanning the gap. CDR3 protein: CASSLQGRHTEAFF. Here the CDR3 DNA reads TGTGCCAGCAGTTTACAGGGGAGGCACACTGAAGCTTTCTTT.

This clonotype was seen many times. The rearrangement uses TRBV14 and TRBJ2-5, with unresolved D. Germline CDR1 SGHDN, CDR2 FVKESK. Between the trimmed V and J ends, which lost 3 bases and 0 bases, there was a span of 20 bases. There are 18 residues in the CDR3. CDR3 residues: CASSQATSYLMYQETQYF. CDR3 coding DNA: TGTGCCAGCAGCCAGGCTACATCATACCTTATGTACCAAGAGACCCAGTACTTC. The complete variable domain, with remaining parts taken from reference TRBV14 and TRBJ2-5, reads EAGVTQFPSHSVIEKGQTVTLRCDPISGHDNLYWYRRVMGKEIKFLLHFVKESKQDESGMPNNRFLAERTGGTYSTLKVQPAELEDSGVYFCASSQATSYLMYQETQYFGPGTRLLVL.

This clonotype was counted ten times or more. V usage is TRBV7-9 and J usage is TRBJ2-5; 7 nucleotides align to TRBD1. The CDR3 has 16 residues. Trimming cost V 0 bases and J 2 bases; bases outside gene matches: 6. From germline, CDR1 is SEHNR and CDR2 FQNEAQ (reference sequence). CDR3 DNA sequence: TGTGCCAGCAGCTTAGCTTTCCCGGGACAGCAAGAGACCCAGTACTTC. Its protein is CASSLAFPGQQETQYF.

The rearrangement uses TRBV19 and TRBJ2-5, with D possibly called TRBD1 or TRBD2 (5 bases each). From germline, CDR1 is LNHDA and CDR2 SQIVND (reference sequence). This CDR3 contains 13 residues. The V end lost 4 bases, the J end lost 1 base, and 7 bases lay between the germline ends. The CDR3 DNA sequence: TGTGCCAGTAGTACCGGGGCCCAAGAGACCCAGTACTTC. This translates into CASSTGAQETQYF.

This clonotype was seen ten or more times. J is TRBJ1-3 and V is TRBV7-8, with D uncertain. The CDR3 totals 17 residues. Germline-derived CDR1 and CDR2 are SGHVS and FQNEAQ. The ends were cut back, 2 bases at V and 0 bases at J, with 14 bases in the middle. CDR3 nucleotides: TGTGCCAGCAGCTTACGGGAAAGGACGCTCTCTGGAAACACCATATATTTT. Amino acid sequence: CASSLRERTLSGNTIYF.

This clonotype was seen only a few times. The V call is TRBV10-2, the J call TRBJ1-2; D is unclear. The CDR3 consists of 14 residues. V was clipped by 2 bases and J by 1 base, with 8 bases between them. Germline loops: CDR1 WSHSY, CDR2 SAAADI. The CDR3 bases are TGCGCCAGCAGTGAGGCAACCCTTAACTATGGCTACACCTTC. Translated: CASSEATLNYGYTF.

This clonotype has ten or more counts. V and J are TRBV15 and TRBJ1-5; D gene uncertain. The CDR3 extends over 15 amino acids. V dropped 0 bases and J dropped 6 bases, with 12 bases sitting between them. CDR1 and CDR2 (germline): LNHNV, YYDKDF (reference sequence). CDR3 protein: CATSRDPTRGQPQHF. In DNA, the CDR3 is TGTGCCACCAGCAGAGATCCGACCCGGGGTCAGCCCCAGCATTTT.

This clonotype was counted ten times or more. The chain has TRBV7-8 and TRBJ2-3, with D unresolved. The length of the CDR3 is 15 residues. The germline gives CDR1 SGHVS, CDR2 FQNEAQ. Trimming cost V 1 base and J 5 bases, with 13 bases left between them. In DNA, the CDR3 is TGTGCCAGCAGCTTAGAGTACGGGCCGGGAGATACGCAGTATTTT. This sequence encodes CASSLEYGPGDTQYF.

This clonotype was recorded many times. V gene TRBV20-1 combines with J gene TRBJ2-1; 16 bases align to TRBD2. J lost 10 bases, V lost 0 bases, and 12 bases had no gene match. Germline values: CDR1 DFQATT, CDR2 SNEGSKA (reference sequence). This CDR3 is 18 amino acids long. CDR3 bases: TGCAGTGCTAGAGATTCGGGACTAGCGGGAGGGTCTAGATCCGAGCAGTTCTTC. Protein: CSARDSGLAGGSRSEQFF.

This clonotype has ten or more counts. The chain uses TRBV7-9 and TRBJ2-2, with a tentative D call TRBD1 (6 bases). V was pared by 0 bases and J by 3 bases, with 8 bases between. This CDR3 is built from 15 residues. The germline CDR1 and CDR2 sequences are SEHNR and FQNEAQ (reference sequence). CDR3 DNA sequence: TGTGCCAGCAGCTTAGCCTCAGGGGACACCGGGGAGCTGTTTTTT. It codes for CASSLASGDTGELFF.

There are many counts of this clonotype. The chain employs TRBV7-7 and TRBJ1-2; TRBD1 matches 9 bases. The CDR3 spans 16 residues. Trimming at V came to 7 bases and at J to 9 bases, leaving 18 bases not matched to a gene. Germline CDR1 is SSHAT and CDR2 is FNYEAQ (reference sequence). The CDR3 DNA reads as TGTGCCAGCACCCCCACGCGGACAGGGGATCTTTATCGCTACACCTTC. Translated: CASTPTRTGDLYRYTF.

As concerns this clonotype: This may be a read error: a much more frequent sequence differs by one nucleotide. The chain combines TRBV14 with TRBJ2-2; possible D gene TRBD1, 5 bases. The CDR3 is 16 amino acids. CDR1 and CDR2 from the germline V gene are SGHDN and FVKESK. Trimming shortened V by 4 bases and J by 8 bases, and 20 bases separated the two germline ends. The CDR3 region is CASSRQTVQSAGELFF. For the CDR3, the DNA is TGTGCCAGCAGCCGCCAGACAGTTCAATCCGCGGGGGAGCTGTTTTTT.

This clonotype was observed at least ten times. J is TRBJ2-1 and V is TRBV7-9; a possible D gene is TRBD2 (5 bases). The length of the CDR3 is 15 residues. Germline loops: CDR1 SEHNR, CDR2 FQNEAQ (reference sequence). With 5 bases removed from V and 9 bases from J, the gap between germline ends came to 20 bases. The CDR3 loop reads CASSPPGNPRVEQFF. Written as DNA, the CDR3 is TGTGCCAGCAGCCCTCCGGGGAATCCCCGGGTTGAGCAGTTCTTC.

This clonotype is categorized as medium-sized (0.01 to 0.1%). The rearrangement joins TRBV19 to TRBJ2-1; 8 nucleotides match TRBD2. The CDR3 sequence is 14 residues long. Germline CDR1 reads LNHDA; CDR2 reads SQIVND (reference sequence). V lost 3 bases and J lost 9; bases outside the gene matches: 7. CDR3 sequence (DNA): TGTGCCAGTAGTATTGGACTAGCTGGGAGTGAGCAGTTCTTC. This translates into CASSIGLAGSEQFF.

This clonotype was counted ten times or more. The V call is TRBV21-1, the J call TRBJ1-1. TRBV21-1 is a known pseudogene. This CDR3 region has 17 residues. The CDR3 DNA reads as TGTGCCAGCAGCAAGGCGCCGTGGTTCCAATCGAATACTGAAGCTTTCTTT. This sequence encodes CASSKAPWFQSNTEAFF.

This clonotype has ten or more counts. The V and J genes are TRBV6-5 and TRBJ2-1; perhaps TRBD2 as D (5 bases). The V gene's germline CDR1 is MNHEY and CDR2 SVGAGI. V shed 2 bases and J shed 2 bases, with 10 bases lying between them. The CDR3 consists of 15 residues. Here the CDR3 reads CASSYLGGPYNEQFF. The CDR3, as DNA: TGTGCCAGCAGTTACCTTGGAGGACCCTACAATGAGCAGTTCTTC.

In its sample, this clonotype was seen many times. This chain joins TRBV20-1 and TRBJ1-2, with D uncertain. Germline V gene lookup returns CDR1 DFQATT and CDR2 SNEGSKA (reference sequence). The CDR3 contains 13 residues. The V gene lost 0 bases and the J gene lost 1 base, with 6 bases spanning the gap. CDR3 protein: CSAREAVNYGYTF. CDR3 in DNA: TGCAGTGCTAGAGAGGCAGTTAACTATGGCTACACCTTC.

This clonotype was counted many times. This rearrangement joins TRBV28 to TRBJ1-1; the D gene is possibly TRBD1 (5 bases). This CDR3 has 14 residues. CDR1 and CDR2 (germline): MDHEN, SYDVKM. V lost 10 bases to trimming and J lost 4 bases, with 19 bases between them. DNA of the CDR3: TGTGCCACCACAGGACGTCCTCGTCCCACTGAAGCTTTCTTT. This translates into CATTGRPRPTEAFF. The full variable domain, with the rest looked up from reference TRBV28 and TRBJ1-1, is DVKVTQSSRYLVKRTGEKVFLECVQDMDHENMFWYRQDPGLGLRLIYFSYDVKMKEKGDIPEGYSVSREKKERFSLILESASTNQTSMYLCATTGRPRPTEAFFGQGTRLTVV.

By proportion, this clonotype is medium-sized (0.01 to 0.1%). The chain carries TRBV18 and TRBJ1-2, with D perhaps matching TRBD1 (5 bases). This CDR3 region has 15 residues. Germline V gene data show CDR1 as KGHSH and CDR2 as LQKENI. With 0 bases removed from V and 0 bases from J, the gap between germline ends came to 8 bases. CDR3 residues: CASSPPAGTNYGYTF. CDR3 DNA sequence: TGTGCCAGCTCACCACCGGCAGGGACTAACTATGGCTACACCTTC.

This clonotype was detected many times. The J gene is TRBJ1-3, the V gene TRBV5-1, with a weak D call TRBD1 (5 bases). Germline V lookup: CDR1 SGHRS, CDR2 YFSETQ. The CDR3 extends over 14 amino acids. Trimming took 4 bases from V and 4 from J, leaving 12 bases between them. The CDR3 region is CASSRRDGGNTIYF. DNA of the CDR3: TGCGCCAGCAGCCGGAGGGACGGCGGAAACACCATATATTTT.